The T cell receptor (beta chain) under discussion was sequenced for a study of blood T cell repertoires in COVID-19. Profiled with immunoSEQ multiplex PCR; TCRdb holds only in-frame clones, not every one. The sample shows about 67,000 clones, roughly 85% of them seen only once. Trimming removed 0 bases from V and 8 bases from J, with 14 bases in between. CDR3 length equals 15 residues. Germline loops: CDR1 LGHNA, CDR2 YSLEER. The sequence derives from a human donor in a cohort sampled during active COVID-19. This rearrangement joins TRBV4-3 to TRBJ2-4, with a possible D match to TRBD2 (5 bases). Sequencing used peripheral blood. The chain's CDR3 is CASSQDLVRDYIQYF. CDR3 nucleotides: TGCGCCAGCAGCCAAGATTTGGTGAGGGATTACATTCAGTACTTC.